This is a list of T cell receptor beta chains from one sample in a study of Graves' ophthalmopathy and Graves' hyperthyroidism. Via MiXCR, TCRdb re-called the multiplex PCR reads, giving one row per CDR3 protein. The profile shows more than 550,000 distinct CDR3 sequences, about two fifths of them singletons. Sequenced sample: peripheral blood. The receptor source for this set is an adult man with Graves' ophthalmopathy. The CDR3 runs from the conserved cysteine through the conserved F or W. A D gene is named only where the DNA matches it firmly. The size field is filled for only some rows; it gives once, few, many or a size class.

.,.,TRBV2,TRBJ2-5,CATGRQETQYF,TGTGCCACAGGGAGGCAAGAGACCCAGTACTTC
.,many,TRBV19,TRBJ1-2,CASSIRPYSDYGYTF,TGTGCCAGTAGTATTAGGCCCTATTCAGACTACGGCTACACCTTC
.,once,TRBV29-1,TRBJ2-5,CLAGTDQETQYF,TGCCTCGCGGGGACAGACCAAGAGACCCAGTACTTC
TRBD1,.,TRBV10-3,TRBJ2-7,CATHTTGGLHEQYF,TGTGCCACCCATACGACAGGGGGGTTGCACGAGCAGTACTTC
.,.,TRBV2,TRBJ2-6,CASSQDRAGTGANVLTF,TGTGCCAGCAGCCAAGATCGGGCAGGGACTGGGGCCAACGTCCTGACTTTC
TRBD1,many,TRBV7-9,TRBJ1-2,CASSFTGTGGKGYTF,TGTGCCAGCAGCTTCACCGGGACAGGGGGAAAGGGCTACACCTTC
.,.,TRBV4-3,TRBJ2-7,CASSQVIGEQYF,TGCGCCAGCAGCCAAGTAATAGGTGAGCAGTACTTC
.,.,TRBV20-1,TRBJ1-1,CSAGGGSDTEAFF,TGCAGTGCGGGGGGGGGGAGCGACACTGAAGCTTTCTTT
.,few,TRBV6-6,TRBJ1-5,CASSLGGSDQPQHF,TGTGCCAGCAGTCTAGGGGGGTCCGATCAGCCCCAGCATTTT
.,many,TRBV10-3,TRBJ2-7,CAISESNAPEQYF,TGTGCCATCAGTGAGTCGAACGCCCCCGAGCAGTACTTC